This T cell receptor beta chain is drawn from a study of T-cell reconstitution after alpha-beta-depleted transplantation in children. Findings and caveats of the study: As was reported, about two months after transplant, alpha-beta T cells came from several hundred expanded graft clones.

For this clonotype: Its antigen is not known.

TCRbeta library preparation incorporated unique molecular identifiers. MiXCR, run by TCRdb on the PCR reads, gives a single entry per CDR3 protein. The sample carries 350,000 to 500,000 distinct CDR3 sequences, roughly 43% recorded once. In germline, CDR1 is ENHRY, CDR2 SYGVKD. The V gene lost 6 bases and the J gene lost 8 bases, with 22 bases spanning the gap. The length of the CDR3 is 15 residues. The chain employs TRBV10-3 and TRBJ1-1; D gene uncertain. This receptor was identified in a girl aged 2 to 10 with aplastic anemia, due to receive a stem cell transplant. The sample was PBMCs, taken before TCRalphabeta/CD19-depleted stem cell transplant. DNA of the CDR3: TGTGCCATCAGCCAGTTTTCCGCCGTGAGTAAGGAAGCTTTCTTT. It is translated as CAISQFSAVSKEAFF.